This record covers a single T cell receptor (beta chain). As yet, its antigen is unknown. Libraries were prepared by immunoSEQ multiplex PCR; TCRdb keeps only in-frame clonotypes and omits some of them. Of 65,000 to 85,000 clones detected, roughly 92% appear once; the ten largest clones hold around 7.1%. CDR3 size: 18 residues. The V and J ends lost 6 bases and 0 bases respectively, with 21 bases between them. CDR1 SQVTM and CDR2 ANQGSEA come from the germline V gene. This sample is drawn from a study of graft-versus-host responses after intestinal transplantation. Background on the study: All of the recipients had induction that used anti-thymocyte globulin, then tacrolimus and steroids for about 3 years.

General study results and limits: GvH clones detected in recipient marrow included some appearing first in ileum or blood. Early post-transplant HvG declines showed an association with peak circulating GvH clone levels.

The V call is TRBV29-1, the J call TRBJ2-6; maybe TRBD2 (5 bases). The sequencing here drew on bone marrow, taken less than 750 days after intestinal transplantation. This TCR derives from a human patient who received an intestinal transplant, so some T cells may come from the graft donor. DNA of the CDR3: TGCAGCGTCCTCACCCTCTGGGGTGGGAGCTCTGGGGCCAACGTCCTGACTTTC. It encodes CSVLTLWGGSSGANVLTF.